This T cell receptor beta chain was identified in a study of cytomegalovirus exposure and HLA in healthy donors. Notes on the study in general: The study recorded about 160 TCR beta chains that were cytomegalovirus-associated.

It was healthy bone marrow donors who served as donors. The donors, nominally healthy at sampling, likely had unrecorded immune exposures. Researchers ran the PCR with 60 Vbeta and 13 Jbeta primers. Under the authors' procedure: A later analysis counted approximately 80 million unique TCR beta chains, around 10 million shared. Sequencing used immunoSEQ multiplex PCR; TCRdb keeps in-frame clones, though not all of them. V and J calls and clone size are those listed in that table; D and trimming were worked out from the DNA. The repertoire consists of about 140,000 clones, with around 80% occurring once and the leading ten covering over 1%. Details on this clone: The antigen is not known.

This CDR3 has 17 amino acids. Germline V gene lookup returns CDR1 LNHDA and CDR2 SQIVND (reference sequence). The V gene end was trimmed by 8 bases and the J gene end by 2 bases; junction bases not matched to a gene: 11. The sequencing input was PBMCs. This chain connects TRBV19 to TRBJ2-6, with 8 bases aligning to TRBD1. The receptor's source is a male donor in good health and CMV-seropositive. This CDR3 is CASARGQGRAGANVLTF. In DNA form, the CDR3 reads TGTGCCAGTGCCCGTGGACAGGGAAGGGCTGGGGCCAACGTCCTGACTTTC.